This TCR beta chain was observed in a study of blood T cell repertoires in COVID-19. Study details: T cells, B-cell-depleted T cells, or PBMCs provided the cDNA or gDNA that served as material.

Method: immunoSEQ multiplex PCR; TCRdb's copy keeps in-frame clones and lacks some. The sample lists some 200,000 clones; about four fifths were seen once. The sample holds one count of this clone. V shed 6 bases and J 6 bases; nucleotides not matched to a gene: 8. There are 14 residues in the CDR3. The germline V gene encodes CDR1 MNHNY and CDR2 SVGAGI (reference sequence). Source material: peripheral blood. This TCR came from a woman in her thirties who had recovered from COVID-19. The J gene is TRBJ1-5, the V gene TRBV6-6, with 7 bases identical to TRBD1. The CDR3 is CASSSKGAIQPQHF. CDR3 sequence (DNA): TGTGCCAGCAGCTCCAAGGGGGCGATTCAGCCCCAGCATTTT.